This T cell receptor (beta chain) comes out of a study of T cells after somatic rescue of genetic block. V lost 6 bases, J lost 5 bases, and 6 bases stayed unmatched. This CDR3 is built from 13 residues. Germline CDR1 reads LNHDA; CDR2 reads SQIVND (reference sequence). The table came from immunoSEQ multiplex PCR; TCRdb's copy has only in-frame clones and leaves some out. The sample gives 95,000 to 120,000 clones, about 89% of which show up once; approximately 1.4% is in the top ten. The gene calls are TRBV19 and TRBJ2-5; 7 positions agree with TRBD1. The receptor was isolated from a woman under 30. What was sequenced was peripheral blood mononuclear cells (PBMCs). The CDR3 bases are TGTGCCAGTAGCCGACAGGGTGCGGAGACCCAGTACTTC. Translating gives CASSRQGAETQYF.